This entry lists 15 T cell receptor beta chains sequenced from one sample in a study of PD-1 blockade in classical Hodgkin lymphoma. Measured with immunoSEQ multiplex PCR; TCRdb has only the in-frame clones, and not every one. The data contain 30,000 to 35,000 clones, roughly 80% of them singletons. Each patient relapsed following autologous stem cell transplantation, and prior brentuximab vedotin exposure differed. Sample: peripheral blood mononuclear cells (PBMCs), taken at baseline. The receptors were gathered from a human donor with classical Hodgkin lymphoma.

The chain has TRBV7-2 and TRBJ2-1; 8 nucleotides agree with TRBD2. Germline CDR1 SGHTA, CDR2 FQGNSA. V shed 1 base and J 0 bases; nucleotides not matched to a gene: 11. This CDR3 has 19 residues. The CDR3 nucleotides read TGTGCCAGCAGCTTAGGGGTTGGGAGCGGGGGCAGCTCCTACAATGAGCAGTTCTTC. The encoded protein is CASSLGVGSGGSSYNEQFF.

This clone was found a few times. The CDR3 loop reads CASSLSGSGAYNEQFF. The CDR3 nucleotides read TGTGCCAGCAGCTTAAGTGGGAGCGGGGCCTACAATGAGCAGTTCTTC. The rearrangement uses TRBV7-3 and TRBJ2-1, with 7 bases matching TRBD2. The trim removed 1 base at V and 2 bases at J, leaving 5 bases unmatched. Per the germline V gene, CDR1 is SGHTA and CDR2 is FQGTGA. The CDR3 is 16 residues long.

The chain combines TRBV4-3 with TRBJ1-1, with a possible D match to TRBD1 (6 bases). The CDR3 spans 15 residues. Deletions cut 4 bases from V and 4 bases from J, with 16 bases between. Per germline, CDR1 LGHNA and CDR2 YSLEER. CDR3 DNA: TGCGCCAGCAGCCCGCAGACAGGAAGGGGCACTGAAGCTTTCTTT. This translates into CASSPQTGRGTEAFF.

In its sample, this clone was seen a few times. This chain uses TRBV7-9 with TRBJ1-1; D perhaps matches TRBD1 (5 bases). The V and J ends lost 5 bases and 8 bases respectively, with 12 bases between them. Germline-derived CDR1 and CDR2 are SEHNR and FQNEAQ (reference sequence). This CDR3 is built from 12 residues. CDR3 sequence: CASSSQGQEAFF. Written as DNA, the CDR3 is TGTGCCAGCAGCAGCCAAGGACAAGAAGCTTTCTTT.

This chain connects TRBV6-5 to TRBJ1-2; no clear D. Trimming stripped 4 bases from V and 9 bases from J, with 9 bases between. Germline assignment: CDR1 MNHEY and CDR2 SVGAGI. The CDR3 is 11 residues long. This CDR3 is CASSWQDRYTF. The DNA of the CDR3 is TGTGCCAGCAGTTGGCAGGACCGCTACACCTTC.

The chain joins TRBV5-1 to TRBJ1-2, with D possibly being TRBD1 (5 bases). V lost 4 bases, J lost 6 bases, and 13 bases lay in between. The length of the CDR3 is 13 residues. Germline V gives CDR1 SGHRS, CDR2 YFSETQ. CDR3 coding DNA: TGCGCCAGCAGCCTAGGGGAGGCCAATGGCTACACCTTC. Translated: CASSLGEANGYTF.

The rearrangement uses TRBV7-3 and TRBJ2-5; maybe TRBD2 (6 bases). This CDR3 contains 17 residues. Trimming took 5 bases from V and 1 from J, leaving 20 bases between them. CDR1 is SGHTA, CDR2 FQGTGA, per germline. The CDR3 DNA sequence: TGTGCCAGCAGCATGCTGGGGGGAACCGGGGGCCAAGAGACCCAGTACTTC. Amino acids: CASSMLGGTGGQETQYF.

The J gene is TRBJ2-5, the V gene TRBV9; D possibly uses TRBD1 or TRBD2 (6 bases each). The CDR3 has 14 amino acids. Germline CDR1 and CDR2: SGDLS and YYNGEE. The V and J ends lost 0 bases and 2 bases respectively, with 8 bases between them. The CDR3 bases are TGTGCCAGCAGCGTAGGAGGGGGGCAAGAGACCCAGTACTTC. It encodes CASSVGGGQETQYF.

The CDR3 nucleotides read TGTGCCAGCAGTGAAGTTTTAGCGGGGGGGCAAGATACGCAGTATTTT. Residues: CASSEVLAGGQDTQYF. The chain links TRBV2 to TRBJ2-3; 11 nucleotides align to TRBD2. V gave up 1 base and J gave up 5 bases; unmatched junction bases: 5. Germline lookup yields CDR1 SNHLY and CDR2 FYNNEI. There are 16 residues in the CDR3.

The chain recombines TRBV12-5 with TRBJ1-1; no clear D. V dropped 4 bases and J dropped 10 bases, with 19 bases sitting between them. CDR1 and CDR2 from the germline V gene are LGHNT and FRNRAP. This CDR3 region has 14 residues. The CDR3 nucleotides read TGTGCTAGTGGTTACGACGGTGCGAGGATTAGAGCTTTCTTT. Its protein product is CASGYDGARIRAFF.

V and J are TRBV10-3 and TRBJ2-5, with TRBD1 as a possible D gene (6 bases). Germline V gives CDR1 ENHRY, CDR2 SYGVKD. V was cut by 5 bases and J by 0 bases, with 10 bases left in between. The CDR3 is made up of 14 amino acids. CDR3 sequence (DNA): TGTGCCATCAGTCAGACAGGTAACCAAGAGACCCAGTACTTC. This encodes CAISQTGNQETQYF.

The CDR3: CASSIRDRLYEQYF. Written as DNA, the CDR3 is TGTGCCAGCAGCATAAGGGACAGGCTCTACGAGCAGTACTTC. V is TRBV7-3 and J is TRBJ2-7; 8 positions agree with TRBD1. The V gene end was trimmed by 5 bases and the J gene end by 3 bases; junction bases not matched to a gene: 6. CDR1 SGHTA and CDR2 FQGTGA come from the germline V gene. The CDR3 totals 14 residues.

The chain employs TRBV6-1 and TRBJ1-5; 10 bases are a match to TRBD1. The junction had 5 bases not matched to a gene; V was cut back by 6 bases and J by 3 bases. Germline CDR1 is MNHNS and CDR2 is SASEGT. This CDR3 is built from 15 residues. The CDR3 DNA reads TGTGCCAGCAGCGGACAGGGGGGCAACAATCAGCCCCAGCATTTT. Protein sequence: CASSGQGGNNQPQHF.

The CDR3 sequence: CASSLGRAPYGYTF. CDR3 nucleotides: TGTGCCAGCAGCCTGGGGAGGGCGCCCTATGGCTACACCTTC. The J gene is TRBJ1-2, the V gene TRBV5-6, with D unclear. Germline V gives CDR1 SGHDT, CDR2 YYEEEE. V lost 4 bases and J lost 4, with 14 bases in between. The CDR3 spans 14 residues. The full variable domain, completed using reference TRBV5-6 and TRBJ1-2, is DAGVTQSPTHLIKTRGQQVTLRCSPKSGHDTVSWYQQALGQGPQFIFQYYEEEERQRGNFPDRFSGHQFPNYSSELNVNALLLGDSALYLCASSLGRAPYGYTFGSGTRLTVV.

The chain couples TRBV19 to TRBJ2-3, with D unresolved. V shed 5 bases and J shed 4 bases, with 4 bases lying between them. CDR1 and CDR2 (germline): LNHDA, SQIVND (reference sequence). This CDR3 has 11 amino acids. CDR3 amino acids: CASSEADTQYF. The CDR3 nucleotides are TGTGCCAGTAGTGAAGCAGATACGCAGTATTTT.